A selection of T cell receptor beta chains follows, all from one sample in a study of blood T cell repertoires in COVID-19. Sequencing was performed with immunoSEQ multiplex PCR; in TCRdb, only in-frame clones are kept and a portion is missing. The sample lists tens of thousands of clones, roughly 90% occurring once. Sequencing was performed on peripheral blood. The receptors stem from a human donor in a cohort sampled during active COVID-19. Each CDR3 is given with its conserved first and last residue. Fields, in order: D gene, V gene, clone size, J gene, CDR3 DNA, CDR3 protein. A D gene is named only where the DNA matches it firmly. Rows give clone size only sometimes, using once, few, many, or a class for an expanded clone.

-	TRBV7-9	few	TRBJ2-5	TGTGCCAGCAGCCCTCAAGAGACCCAGTACTTC	CASSPQETQYF
-	TRBV7-2	-	TRBJ2-3	TGTGCCAGCAGCGTATCCCCCAGTACGGATACGCAGTATTTT	CASSVSPSTDTQYF
-	TRBV6-1	-	TRBJ1-1	TGTGCCAGCAGTGATGGTCCGGAGGGATACACTGAAGCTTTCTTT	CASSDGPEGYTEAFF
-	TRBV7-2	-	TRBJ2-7	TGTGCCAGCAGCTTCAGAGTGGCGGCGTCCTACGAGCAGTACTTC	CASSFRVAASYEQYF
-	TRBV15	-	TRBJ1-2	TGTGCCACCAGCAGAGATCGGGGTCAGAACTATGGCTACACCTTC	CATSRDRGQNYGYTF
TRBD1	TRBV9	-	TRBJ2-3	TGTGCCAGCAGCGTAAGCCAAGGACAGGGGGCAGATACGCAGTATTTT	CASSVSQGQGADTQYF
-	TRBV5-6	-	TRBJ1-2	TGTGCCAGCAGCTTGGGCCAGGCCTACACCTTC	CASSLGQAYTF
-	TRBV27	-	TRBJ2-1	TGTGCCAGCAGTTTAGGTGGGCTCTACAATGAGCAGTTCTTC	CASSLGGLYNEQFF
-	TRBV7-2	-	TRBJ1-5	TGTGCCAGCAGCCCCTCGGGACAGCCCCAGCATTTT	CASSPSGQPQHF
TRBD2	TRBV28	-	TRBJ2-1	TGTGCCAGCAGTTCTCGACTAGCTGACTACAACAATGAGCAGTTCTTC	CASSSRLADYNNEQFF
-	TRBV28	-	TRBJ1-2	TGTGCCAGCAGCCAAGGACAGACCAACTATGGCTACACCTTC	CASSQGQTNYGYTF
-	TRBV28	-	TRBJ1-2	TGTGCCAGCAGTTCAGGGAGGTTAGGCTATGGCTACACCTTC	CASSSGRLGYGYTF
TRBD1	TRBV19	-	TRBJ2-1	TGTGCCAGTAAGATAACGGGACAGGGGGCCGGTGAGCAGTTCTTC	CASKITGQGAGEQFF
TRBD1	TRBV9	-	TRBJ2-2	TGTGCCAGCAGCTCCCGGGACAGGGAAATTACCGGGGAGCTGTTTTTT	CASSSRDREITGELFF
TRBD1	TRBV7-2	-	TRBJ1-3	TGTGCCAGCAGCACGACAGGGCCTGAAGTGGGAAACACCATATATTTT	CASSTTGPEVGNTIYF
TRBD2	TRBV7-7	-	TRBJ2-5	TGTGCCAGCAGCTTAGGACTAGCGAGGCAAGAGACCCAGTACTTC	CASSLGLARQETQYF
TRBD2	TRBV27	-	TRBJ2-1	TGTGCCAGCAGTGGAAGGACTAGCGGCCGGAGAGGGTCCTACAATGAGCAGTTCTTC	CASSGRTSGRRGSYNEQFF
TRBD2	TRBV6-4	many	TRBJ2-1	TGTGCCAGCAGTGAGACTCCGGGGGGATCGGAGAATGAGCAGTTCTTC	CASSETPGGSENEQFF
TRBD1	TRBV7-8	-	TRBJ2-7	TGTGCCAGCAGCGGTTTAGACAGGGGCCACGAGCAGTACTTC	CASSGLDRGHEQYF
-	TRBV7-6	-	TRBJ2-5	TGTGCCAGCAGTTTCCGGGACTTCCAAGAGACCCAGTACTTC	CASSFRDFQETQYF
-	TRBV25-1	-	TRBJ2-3	TGTGCCAGCAGTGTTTTCGGACAACCAGATACGCAGTATTTT	CASSVFGQPDTQYF
-	TRBV6-6	-	TRBJ1-5	TGTGCCAGCAGTCCTGTCGGGAAAGGACCCCAGCATTTT	CASSPVGKGPQHF
-	TRBV6-1	-	TRBJ1-1	TGTGCCAGCAGTGAAGATAGTGAAACTGAAGCTTTCTTT	CASSEDSETEAFF
-	TRBV5-5	-	TRBJ2-7	TGTGCCAGCAGCCAGACAAGTGCGGGACCCTACGAGCAGTACTTC	CASSQTSAGPYEQYF
-	TRBV19	-	TRBJ1-1	TGTGCCAGTAGTATAGGGGCCGGGGGTGCTGAAGCTTTCTTT	CASSIGAGGAEAFF
-	TRBV7-9	-	TRBJ2-3	TGTGCCAGCAGCTTTAGCGGACCCACAGATACGCAGTATTTT	CASSFSGPTDTQYF
TRBD2	TRBV27	-	TRBJ2-3	TGTGCCAGCAGTTTTATCGGTAGCGGGAGCACAGATACGCAGTATTTT	CASSFIGSGSTDTQYF
-	TRBV5-1	-	TRBJ1-6	TGCGCCAGCAGCTTGTCGGCAGGGGAATCACCCCTCCACTTT	CASSLSAGESPLHF
TRBD1	TRBV7-9	few	TRBJ1-2	TGTGCCAGCAGCTTAGGGACAGGGGGTAGCTATGGCTACACCTTC	CASSLGTGGSYGYTF
TRBD2	TRBV28	-	TRBJ2-3	TGTGCCAGTATGGGGCTAGCGGACGAGGATACGCAGTATTTT	CASMGLADEDTQYF
TRBD1	TRBV4-1	-	TRBJ2-7	TGCGCCAGCAGCCCAGTAAATCCGGGACAGGGTTTGTACGAGCAGTACTTC	CASSPVNPGQGLYEQYF
-	TRBV19	-	TRBJ1-2	TGTGCCAGTAGTCGTACAGTGAACTATGGCTACACCTTC	CASSRTVNYGYTF
TRBD1	TRBV2	-	TRBJ1-2	TGTGCCAGCATTCAGAGTAGGGGGCTCAACTATGGCTACACCTTC	CASIQSRGLNYGYTF
-	TRBV27	-	TRBJ2-5	TGTGCCAGCCGCAGCGTCGGGACCCAGTACTTC	CASRSVGTQYF
TRBD2	TRBV7-9	-	TRBJ2-2	TGTGCCAGCAGCTTAAGGTTGGCTAGCGGGATAACCGGGGAGCTGTTTTTT	CASSLRLASGITGELFF
TRBD2	TRBV9	-	TRBJ2-3	TGTGCCAGCAGCACACGCCGGGACTACCTGGCGGATACGCAGTATTTT	CASSTRRDYLADTQYF
-	TRBV9	-	TRBJ2-1	TGTGCCAGCAGCGCGGACACCATTTACAATGAGCAGTTCTTC	CASSADTIYNEQFF
TRBD2	TRBV27	-	TRBJ2-1	TGTGCCAGCAGTTTATCCGGACTAGCGGCCGACAATGAGCAGTTCTTC	CASSLSGLAADNEQFF
-	TRBV27	-	TRBJ1-1	TGTGCCAGCAGTTTTTGGGGAGGGACTGAAGCTTTCTTT	CASSFWGGTEAFF
-	TRBV7-9	-	TRBJ1-6	TGTGCCAGCAGCCCCGGTTCGGGGTCACCCCTCCACTTT	CASSPGSGSPLHF
TRBD2	TRBV20-1	-	TRBJ2-7	TGCAGTGCGAGTAGCGGGAGTGGGTACGAGCAGTACTTC	CSASSGSGYEQYF
-	TRBV30	-	TRBJ1-5	TGTGCCTGGAGTATCAGGGGTAACAGCAATCAGCCCCAGCATTTT	CAWSIRGNSNQPQHF
-	TRBV30	-	TRBJ1-1	TGTGCCTGGAGTGTTACAACGAACACTGAAGCTTTCTTT	CAWSVTTNTEAFF
-	TRBV19	-	TRBJ1-2	TGTGCCAGTACCTCCGCGGATGATAACTATGGCTACACCTTC	CASTSADDNYGYTF
TRBD2	TRBV7-3	-	TRBJ2-5	TGTGCCAGCAGCCCCGGGGGAGCAAGCGGGAGCGTAGAGACCCAGTACTTC	CASSPGGASGSVETQYF
TRBD1	TRBV13	-	TRBJ1-5	TGTGCCAGCAGCAAAGGACAGGACAATCAGCCCCAGCATTTT	CASSKGQDNQPQHF
-	TRBV11-2	-	TRBJ2-1	TGTGCCAGCAGCTCCGCAATAGCGTTATACAATGAGCAGTTCTTC	CASSSAIALYNEQFF
-	TRBV28	-	TRBJ2-6	TGTGCCAGCAGTTTCGTGGGCGCTGGGGCCAACGTCCTGACTTTC	CASSFVGAGANVLTF
-	TRBV6-2/TRBV6-3	-	TRBJ1-5	TGTGCCAGCAGTTACTGGGCGGGTGAAGGTGGGCAGCCCCAGCATTTT	CASSYWAGEGGQPQHF
TRBD2	TRBV3-1/TRBV3-2	-	TRBJ2-1	TGTGCCAGCAGCCATCTAGCGGAGGCCCCACACAATGAGCAGTTCTTC	CASSHLAEAPHNEQFF
TRBD2	TRBV18	-	TRBJ2-5	TGTGCCAGCTCACCGAGGGGTCTTCAGGGAGGGGAGACCCAGTACTTC	CASSPRGLQGGETQYF
-	TRBV11-2	-	TRBJ2-7	TGTGCCAGCAGCTCGACTAGTGGAGAGCAGTACTTC	CASSSTSGEQYF
TRBD1	TRBV9	once	TRBJ2-7	TGTGCCAGCAGCCCCGGACAGGGGGCAAGGGAGCAGTACTTC	CASSPGQGAREQYF
TRBD1	TRBV7-2	once	TRBJ2-2	TGTGCCAGCAGGAGACAGGGGCCCGGGGAGCTGTTTTTT	CASRRQGPGELFF
-	TRBV6-5	-	TRBJ1-2	TGTGCCAGCAGCTTCCGCCGGGGGAACTATGGCTACACCTTC	CASSFRRGNYGYTF
TRBD1	TRBV19	once	TRBJ2-7	TGTGCCAGTAGTATACCCCGGACAGGGGGATCCTACGAGCAGTACTTC	CASSIPRTGGSYEQYF
TRBD2	TRBV29-1	-	TRBJ2-1	TGCAGCGTTGCTCTAGCGGCGTACAATGAGCAGTTCTTC	CSVALAAYNEQFF